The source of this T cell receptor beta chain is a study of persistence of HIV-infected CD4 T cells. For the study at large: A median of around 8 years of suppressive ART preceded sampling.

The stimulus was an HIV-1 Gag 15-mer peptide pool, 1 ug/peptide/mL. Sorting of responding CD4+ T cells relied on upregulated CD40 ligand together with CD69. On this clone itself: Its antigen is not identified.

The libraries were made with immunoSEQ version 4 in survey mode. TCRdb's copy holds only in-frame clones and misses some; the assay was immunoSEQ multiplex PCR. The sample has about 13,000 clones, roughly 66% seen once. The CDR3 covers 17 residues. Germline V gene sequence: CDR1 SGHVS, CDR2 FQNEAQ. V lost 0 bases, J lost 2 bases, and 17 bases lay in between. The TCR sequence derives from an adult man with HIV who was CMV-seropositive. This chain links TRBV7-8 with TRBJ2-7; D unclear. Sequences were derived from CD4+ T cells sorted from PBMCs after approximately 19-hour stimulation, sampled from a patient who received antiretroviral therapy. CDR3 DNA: TGTGCCAGCAGCTTAGCGTCCCCAGACTCGCACACCTACGAGCAGTACTTC. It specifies CASSLASPDSHTYEQYF.